The 22 T cell receptor beta chains listed next were all sequenced from one sample in a study of T-cell reconstitution after alpha-beta-depleted transplantation in children. This sample's TCRbeta library carried unique molecular identifier barcodes. TCRdb reprocessed the PCR reads via MiXCR and lists one record per CDR3 protein. The top ten hold 13% of the sample, which has 65,000 to 85,000 distinct CDR3 sequences, roughly 11% seen once. The sample was PBMCs, taken before TCRalphabeta/CD19-depleted stem cell transplant. All receptors come from a boy aged 5 to 17 with acute myeloid leukemia, due to receive a stem cell transplant.

The table lists this clonotype with many counts. The V and J genes are TRBV27 and TRBJ2-2; D perhaps matches TRBD2 (6 bases). V lost 2 bases and J 6 bases, leaving 16 bases between the germline ends. The CDR3 runs 16 residues. Germline V gene sequence: CDR1 MNHEY, CDR2 SMNVEV (reference sequence). CDR3 region: CASSLVSGSTAGELFF. The CDR3 nucleotides are TGTGCCAGCAGTTTAGTTAGCGGTTCGACGGCCGGGGAGCTGTTTTTT.

This clonotype came up a few times. This chain connects TRBV20-1 to TRBJ1-6, with D perhaps matching TRBD1 (5 bases). Trimming stripped 5 bases from V and 9 bases from J, with 14 bases between. Germline V gene data show CDR1 as DFQATT and CDR2 as SNEGSKA (reference sequence). The CDR3 spans 13 residues. The CDR3 loop reads CSASRGHFSPLHF. The CDR3 DNA reads TGCAGTGCTTCGAGAGGACATTTTTCACCCCTCCACTTT.

This clonotype was seen at least ten times. This chain joins TRBV7-2 and TRBJ1-1; D call uncertain. The CDR3 runs to 15 residues. V lost 1 base and J 0 bases, leaving 9 bases between the germline ends. Looked up from germline, CDR1 is SGHTA and CDR2 is FQGNSA. The DNA of the CDR3 is TGTGCCAGCAGCTTAGAAGGAAGCATGAACACTGAAGCTTTCTTT. Its translation is CASSLEGSMNTEAFF. Together with reference TRBV7-2 and TRBJ1-1, the CDR3 gives the full variable domain: GAGVSQSPSNKVTEKGKDVELRCDPISGHTALYWYRQSLGQGLEFLIYFQGNSAPDKSGLPSDRFSAERTGGSVSTLTIQRTQQEDSAVYLCASSLEGSMNTEAFFGQGTRLTVV.

This clonotype was found many times. The chain is built from TRBV6-1 and TRBJ2-1, with D perhaps TRBD2 (6 bases). The CDR3 has 14 residues. The V gene's germline CDR1 is MNHNS and CDR2 SASEGT. Trimming removed 6 bases from V and 4 bases from J, with 13 bases in between. CDR3 loop: CASSRDSLYNEQFF. The CDR3 DNA follows: TGTGCCAGCAGCCGGGACTCCCTTTACAATGAGCAGTTCTTC.

The chain combines TRBV10-3 with TRBJ2-1; 11 nucleotides match TRBD2. This CDR3 is 16 amino acids long. Germline values: CDR1 ENHRY, CDR2 SYGVKD. J lost 7 bases, V lost 4 bases, and 9 bases had no gene match. The CDR3 sequence: CAISGISGGVGNEQFF. The CDR3 nucleotides are TGTGCCATCAGTGGTATTAGCGGGGGGGTTGGAAATGAGCAGTTCTTC.

This clonotype was detected many times. The chain employs TRBV7-6 and TRBJ1-5; D unresolved. The CDR3 is 17 amino acids. V was cut by 5 bases and J by 1 base, with 18 bases left in between. Germline V CDR1 and CDR2: SGHVS, FNYEAQ. The chain's CDR3 is CASSARFRTQSNQPQHF. CDR3 DNA sequence: TGTGCCAGCAGCGCTCGCTTTCGGACTCAGAGCAATCAGCCCCAGCATTTT.

The table lists this clonotype with a few counts. The chain carries TRBV5-5 and TRBJ1-1; D uncertain. Germline CDR1 SGHKS, CDR2 YYEKEE (reference sequence). The CDR3 covers 15 residues. Trimming shortened V by 3 bases and J by 6 bases, and 18 bases separated the two germline ends. The CDR3 is CASSSYNHGFSEAFF. CDR3 DNA: TGTGCCAGCAGCTCCTACAACCATGGGTTTTCTGAAGCTTTCTTT.

This clonotype has ten or more counts. This rearrangement joins TRBV4-1 to TRBJ2-5, with D unclear. The CDR3 sequence is 14 residues long. V lost 0 bases, J lost 5 bases, and 10 bases lay in between. Germline V gene sequence: CDR1 MGHRA, CDR2 YSYEKL. DNA for the CDR3: TGCGCCAGCAGCCAAGATGATGTTTTGGAGACCCAGTACTTC. Residues: CASSQDDVLETQYF.

This clonotype was counted at least ten times. The genes are TRBV11-1 and TRBJ2-3; 12 bases fit TRBD2. The CDR3 extends over 18 amino acids. V lost 4 bases to trimming and J lost 1 base; unmatched junction nucleotides: 9. Germline CDR1 reads SGHAT; CDR2 reads FQDESV (reference sequence). The CDR3 reads CASSSSSGRAEGTDTQYF. CDR3 DNA: TGTGCCAGCAGCTCCTCTAGCGGGAGGGCCGAAGGCACAGATACGCAGTATTTT.

This clonotype was detected many times. The V call is TRBV29-1, the J call TRBJ2-1; D gene ambiguous. There are 12 residues in the CDR3. In germline, CDR1 is SQVTM, CDR2 ANQGSEA. Trimming removed 5 bases at V and 7 bases at J, with 12 bases between. CDR3 bases: TGCAGCGTTTCCCGGGCCCCAAATGAGCAGTTCTTC. This encodes CSVSRAPNEQFF.

At least ten counts were recorded for this clonotype. The chain has TRBV6-5 and TRBJ1-1, with a weak D call TRBD1 (6 bases). V gave up 2 bases and J gave up 1 base, with 17 bases separating them. The CDR3 is made up of 17 amino acids. Germline CDR1 is MNHEY and CDR2 is SVGAGI. CDR3 sequence (DNA): TGTGCCAGCAGTTACAGGGGGAGTGGGGCCCCGAACACTGAAGCTTTCTTT. Translating it yields CASSYRGSGAPNTEAFF.

The rearrangement links TRBV6-2 or TRBV6-3 to TRBJ1-2; D gene uncertain. V shed 0 bases and J shed 8 bases, with 13 bases lying between them. Germline V gene sequence: CDR1 MNHEY, CDR2 SVGEGT. The CDR3 length is 14 residues. CDR3 sequence reads: CASSYSVYMAGYTF. CDR3 sequence (DNA): TGTGCCAGCAGTTACTCGGTATACATGGCGGGCTACACCTTC.

This clonotype appeared many times. J is TRBJ2-3 and V is TRBV6-5; D is possibly TRBD1 or TRBD2 (5 bases each). The germline V and J ends were trimmed by 7 bases and 1 base, with 15 bases remaining between them. In germline, CDR1 is MNHEY, CDR2 SVGAGI. This CDR3 is 15 amino acids long. CDR3 residues: CASTRDPAGTDTQYF. DNA of the CDR3: TGTGCCAGCACCCGGGACCCGGCGGGCACAGATACGCAGTATTTT.

The chain recombines TRBV7-6 with TRBJ2-4; the D is unclear. The V end was cut by 5 bases, the J end by 0 bases, with 20 bases between. This CDR3 has 18 residues. Germline-derived CDR1 and CDR2 are SGHVS and FNYEAQ. The DNA of the CDR3 is TGTGCCAGCAGCCCGGAGACCGAGACACCTTTAGCCAAAAACATTCAGTACTTC. Protein: CASSPETETPLAKNIQYF.

In this sample, this clonotype turned up a few times. The chain links TRBV7-6 to TRBJ2-3; TRBD2 matches at 10 bases. CDR3 length: 14 residues. J was trimmed by 0 bases and V by 6 bases; bases with no gene match: 0. CDR1 is SGHVS and CDR2 is FNYEAQ in the germline V gene. The CDR3 loop reads CASRTSGSTDTQYF. DNA for the CDR3: TGTGCCAGCAGGACTAGCGGGAGCACAGATACGCAGTATTTT.

This clonotype was found many times. V and J are TRBV20-1 and TRBJ2-1, with 11 bases that match TRBD2. The CDR3 runs to 16 residues. With 3 bases clipped from V and 10 bases from J, the junction kept 14 bases outside the gene matches. Germline CDR1 is DFQATT and CDR2 is SNEGSKA (reference sequence). CDR3 region: CSARGAGTSGKSEQFF. CDR3 bases: TGCAGTGCTAGGGGGGCCGGGACTAGCGGCAAAAGCGAGCAGTTCTTC.

This clonotype was detected many times. This chain uses TRBV7-9 with TRBJ1-5, with 7 bases fitting TRBD1. After removal of 1 base from V and 0 bases from J, the junction contained 6 bases not matched to a gene. Germline V gene data show CDR1 as SEHNR and CDR2 as FQNEAQ (reference sequence). This CDR3 has 17 residues. DNA for the CDR3: TGTGCCAGCAGCTTAGATAGGACAGGCTATAGCAATCAGCCCCAGCATTTT. This translates into CASSLDRTGYSNQPQHF.

The table lists this clonotype with a few counts. CDR3 coding DNA: TGTGCCAGCAGCCCACAACAGGTCGCTAATGAAAAACTGTTTTTT. It is translated as CASSPQQVANEKLFF. V is TRBV21-1 and J is TRBJ1-4; TRBD1, the table's D call, lacks a check against the DNA. TRBV21-1 is a recognized pseudogene. The CDR3 is made up of 15 amino acids.

This clonotype was seen repeatedly, ten times or more. The rearrangement joins TRBV7-8 to TRBJ2-7; TRBD1 aligns across 9 bases. The CDR3 totals 16 residues. After removal of 0 bases from V and 5 bases from J, the junction contained 8 bases not matched to a gene. Per germline, CDR1 SGHVS and CDR2 FQNEAQ. CDR3 protein: CASSLAAGQGADEQYF. In DNA form, the CDR3 reads TGTGCCAGCAGCTTAGCGGCGGGACAGGGTGCCGACGAGCAGTACTTC.

This clonotype was found many times. The chain combines TRBV5-1 with TRBJ1-1; possibly TRBD1 for D (5 bases). The germline CDR1 and CDR2 sequences are SGHRS and YFSETQ. This CDR3 contains 16 residues. V gave up 0 bases and J gave up 1 base, with 13 bases separating them. CDR3 nucleotide sequence: TGCGCCAGCAGCTTGGTCGGGGGGACCACGAACACTGAAGCTTTCTTT. Protein sequence: CASSLVGGTTNTEAFF.

The V call is TRBV6-2 or TRBV6-3, the J call TRBJ2-1; no clear D gene. This CDR3 has 14 amino acids. The ends were cut back, 2 bases at V and 10 bases at J, with 15 bases in the middle. Germline CDR1 MNHEY, CDR2 SVGEGT. The CDR3 DNA follows: TGTGCCAGCAGTTACGGTTCTCTCAGCCGAGAGCAGTTCTTC. This translates into CASSYGSLSREQFF.

In its sample, this clonotype was seen many times. The CDR3 coding sequence is TGCGCCAGCAGCCAAGACCTAGGGACTTGGGATGAAAAACTGTTTTTT. This codes for CASSQDLGTWDEKLFF. The chain employs TRBV4-1 and TRBJ1-4, with D tentatively TRBD1 (5 bases). Trimming cost V 0 bases and J 6 bases, with 14 bases left between them. Germline V gives CDR1 MGHRA, CDR2 YSYEKL. This CDR3 is built from 16 residues.